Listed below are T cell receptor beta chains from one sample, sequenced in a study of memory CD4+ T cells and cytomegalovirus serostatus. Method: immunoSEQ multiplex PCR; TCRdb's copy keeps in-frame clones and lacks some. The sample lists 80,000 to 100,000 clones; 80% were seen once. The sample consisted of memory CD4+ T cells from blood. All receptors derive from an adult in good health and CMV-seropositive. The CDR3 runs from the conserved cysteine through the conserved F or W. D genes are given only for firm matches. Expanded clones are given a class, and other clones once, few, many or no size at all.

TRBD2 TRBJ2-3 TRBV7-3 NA CASSPSGSSTDTQYF TGTGCCAGCAGCCCGAGCGGGAGTAGCACAGATACGCAGTATTTT
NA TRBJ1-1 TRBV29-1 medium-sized CSARRQESTEAFF TGCAGCGCCCGGAGACAGGAGTCCACTGAAGCTTTCTTT
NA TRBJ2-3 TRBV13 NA CASSPRRASTDTQYF TGTGCCAGCAGCCCGCGGCGGGCAAGCACAGATACGCAGTATTTT
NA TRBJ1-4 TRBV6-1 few CASRSDYNEKLFF TGTGCCAGCAGATCCGACTATAATGAAAAACTGTTTTTT
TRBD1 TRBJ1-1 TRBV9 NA CASSVGTGLNTEAFF TGTGCCAGCAGCGTAGGGACAGGCCTGAACACTGAAGCTTTCTTT
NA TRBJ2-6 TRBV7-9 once CASSLGSGANVLTF TGTGCCAGCAGCTTAGGCTCTGGGGCCAACGTCCTGACTTTC
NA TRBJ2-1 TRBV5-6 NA CASSLGTESYNEQFF TGTGCCAGCAGCTTGGGGACCGAATCCTACAATGAGCAGTTCTTC
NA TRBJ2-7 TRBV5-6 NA CASSLVSGTYEQYF TGTGCCAGCAGCTTGGTGTCGGGAACCTACGAGCAGTACTTC
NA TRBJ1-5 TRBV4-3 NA CASSQDWGDNQPQHF TGCGCCAGCAGCCAAGATTGGGGAGACAATCAGCCCCAGCATTTT
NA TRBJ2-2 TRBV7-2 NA CASSLQGWDGELFF TGTGCCAGCAGCTTACAGGGGTGGGACGGGGAGCTGTTTTTT
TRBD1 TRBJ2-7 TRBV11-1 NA CASSLPGQGLQYF TGTGCCAGCAGCCTCCCGGGACAGGGCTTGCAGTACTTC
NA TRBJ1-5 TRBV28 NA CASTRRGLDRAGRNQPQHF TGTGCCAGCACTCGCCGGGGCCTGGATAGGGCGGGTCGCAATCAGCCCCAGCATTTT
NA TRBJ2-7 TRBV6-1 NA CASIDREVDEQYF TGTGCCAGCATCGACAGGGAGGTCGACGAGCAGTACTTC
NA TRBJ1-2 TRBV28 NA CASSSSSLGYTF TGTGCCAGCAGTTCCAGCTCGCTTGGCTACACCTTC
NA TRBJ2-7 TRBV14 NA CASSQTGRWGGEQYF TGTGCCAGCAGCCAAACCGGACGTTGGGGCGGGGAGCAGTACTTC
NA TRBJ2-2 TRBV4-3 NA CASSQGQANTGELFF TGCGCCAGCAGCCAAGGACAGGCGAACACCGGGGAGCTGTTTTTT
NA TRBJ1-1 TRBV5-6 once CASSLAGQYYTEAFF TGTGCCAGCAGCTTGGCGGGACAATATTACACTGAAGCTTTCTTT
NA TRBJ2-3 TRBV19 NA CASNRARHTDTQYF TGTGCCAGTAACAGGGCTAGACATACAGATACGCAGTATTTT
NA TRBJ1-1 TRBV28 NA CASSLAGAGTEAFF TGTGCCAGCAGTTTAGCCGGGGCTGGAACTGAAGCTTTCTTT
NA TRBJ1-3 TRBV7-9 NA CASSSSPDSFSGNTIYF TGTGCCAGCAGTTCCTCCCCGGACTCTTTCTCTGGAAACACCATATATTTT
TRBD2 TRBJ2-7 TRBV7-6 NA CASSLAGGYEQYF TGTGCCAGCAGCCTAGCGGGGGGCTACGAGCAGTACTTC
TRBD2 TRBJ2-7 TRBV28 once CASQRSGSAYEQYF TGTGCCAGCCAACGTAGCGGGAGTGCCTACGAGCAGTACTTC
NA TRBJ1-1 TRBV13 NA CASSRPRENTEAFF TGTGCCAGCAGCCGCCCGCGGGAGAACACTGAAGCTTTCTTT
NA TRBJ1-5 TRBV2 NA CASSEESSGQRHF TGTGCCAGCAGTGAAGAAAGCTCAGGTCAACGTCATTTT
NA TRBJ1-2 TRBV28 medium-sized CASSLLGNYGYTF TGTGCCAGCAGTTTATTGGGCAACTATGGCTACACCTTC
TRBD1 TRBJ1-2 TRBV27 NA CASSRQGAQVYGYTF TGTGCCAGCAGTCGACAGGGGGCGCAGGTCTATGGCTACACCTTC
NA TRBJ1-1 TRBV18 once CASSPPGDTEAFF TGTGCCAGCTCACCGCCAGGGGACACTGAAGCTTTCTTT
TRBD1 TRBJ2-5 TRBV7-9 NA CASSLEDRAETQYF TGTGCCAGCAGCTTAGAGGACAGGGCAGAGACCCAGTACTTC
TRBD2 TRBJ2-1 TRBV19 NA CASRGLAGGGYNEQFF TGTGCCAGTAGAGGACTAGCGGGAGGTGGCTACAATGAGCAGTTCTTC
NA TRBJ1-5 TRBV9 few CASSQGLDQPQHF TGTGCCAGCAGTCAGGGGCTAGATCAGCCCCAGCATTTT
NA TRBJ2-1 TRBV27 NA CASSSVSSYNEQFF TGTGCCAGCAGTTCGGTAAGCTCCTACAATGAGCAGTTCTTC
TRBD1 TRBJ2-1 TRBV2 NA CASDRGPYNEQFF TGTGCCAGTGACAGGGGGCCCTACAATGAGCAGTTCTTC
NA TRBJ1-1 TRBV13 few CASSLEMGGSTEAFF TGTGCCAGCAGCTTAGAGATGGGGGGGTCCACTGAAGCTTTCTTT
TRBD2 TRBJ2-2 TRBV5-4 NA CASSSLAGGTGELFF TGTGCCAGCAGCAGTCTAGCGGGAGGAACCGGGGAGCTGTTTTTT
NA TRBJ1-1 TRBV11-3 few CASSNRGDTEAFF TGTGCCAGCAGCAACCGAGGGGACACTGAAGCTTTCTTT